This T cell receptor beta chain was sequenced for a study of cytomegalovirus exposure and HLA in healthy donors. Study in general: A data release that came early held roughly 80 million unique TCRs from HLA-typed donors. Study-level points and caveats: The authors considered a cluster of highly shared sequence variants likely to be a sequencing artifact. In vitro experiments confirmed that three CMV-associated chains were specific for CMV antigens.

The study ran its PCR with 60 Vbeta and 13 Jbeta primers. Libraries were prepared by immunoSEQ multiplex PCR; TCRdb keeps only in-frame clonotypes and omits some of them. The top ten clones hold around 1.7% of a sample with roughly 130,000 clones, about 85% of them seen once. Concerning this clone itself: The antigen remains undetermined.

In nominal health when sampled, donors likely had unrecorded immune exposures nonetheless. V was pared by 5 bases and J by 4 bases, with 21 bases between. Germline V gene data show CDR1 as SGHTA and CDR2 as FQGNSA. This CDR3 contains 16 residues. The sample comprised PBMCs. This TCR came from a boy aged 5-17 years in good health and CMV-seronegative. The chain recombines TRBV7-2 with TRBJ2-7; D possibly corresponds to TRBD2 (6 bases). CDR3 sequence reads: CASSPSRASAGYEQYF. CDR3 sequence (DNA): TGTGCCAGCAGCCCCAGTAGGGCTAGCGCAGGATACGAGCAGTACTTC.